The clone carrying this T cell receptor beta chain was observed a handful of times. This specimen belongs to a study of early T cells in non-severe SARS-CoV-2 infection. At the level of the study: From unsorted whole blood, bulk RNA was sequenced, and the chains remained unpaired.

Trimming removed 1 base from V and 1 base from J; junction bases left unmatched: 14. The CDR3 spans 20 residues. CDR1 and CDR2 (germline): SGHDN, FVKESK. One entry per CDR3 protein, called by TCRdb with MiXCR from the 5' RACE reads. The sample yields approximately 80,000 distinct CDR3 sequences, approximately 12% seen once. This sequence joins TRBV14 and TRBJ2-1; 9 nucleotides line up with TRBD2. The sample consisted of whole blood. The receptor was derived from an adult who was a healthcare worker with PCR-confirmed SARS-CoV-2 infection or an uninfected control (not recorded which). The CDR3 region is CASSQGASGTDLTSYNEQFF. The CDR3 DNA sequence: TGTGCCAGCAGCCAAGGGGCTAGCGGGACCGATCTTACTTCCTACAATGAGCAGTTCTTC.